This paragraph reports one T cell receptor beta chain. This clone's antigen is unknown. Per-nucleotide qualities are absent, and no much larger clonotype sits a single base away. The source of the sample is a study of cytomegalovirus exposure and HLA in healthy donors (dated by TCRdb to about 2017). Describing the broader study: In an earlier analysis of about 560 of the donors, about 260 Gb of sequence data and approximately 100 million unique TCR beta sequences from 180 million or so T cells were reported. An early release covering over 500 HLA-typed donors comprised roughly 300 gigabases of sequencing data and roughly 86 million unique TCR sequences. The genetic ancestry cluster associated with self-reported Caucasian donors included 81% of the roughly 400 genotyped donors. The study was designed to test whether signatures of past pathogen exposure could be identified by cataloging public T cell receptors. The study used immunosequencing to profile the T cell repertoires of more than 650 subjects and linked those repertoires to cytomegalovirus serostatus. In addition to the first cohort of 666 subjects, a separate validation cohort of approximately 130 different subjects was used. To predict cytomegalovirus infection status, the study brought together high-throughput TCR immunosequencing, statistical association of individual TCRs with disease status, and machine learning. In a later analysis, previously published TCR beta repertoires from 550 to 750 donors were re-analyzed and high-resolution HLA genotyping was added so that TCR occurrence patterns could be studied. Rather than drawing on any new phenotypic data, the later analysis identified candidate immune exposures from TCR beta sequences and the way those sequences occurred across donors. An earlier analysis of 450 to 750 of the donors used high-throughput TCR beta sequencing to judge whether each TCR beta V gene segment behaved as functional or pseudogenic. Donor age, sex, ethnicity and CMV serostatus were compiled together with the repertoire data. A later genetic analysis took genome-wide SNP genotypes for about 60% of the roughly 670 donors and used that subset as a discovery cohort. Every repertoire in the discovery cohort had been generated on one and the same sequencing platform. HLA typing included class I and class II loci at four-digit resolution. Typing coverage differed by locus: A, B, C, DRB1 and DQB1 were typed in about 629-640 donors, DQA1 in approximately 520, DPA1 in around 610, and DPB1 in approximately 450. Several DR-DQ haplotypes were treated as single units for association and clustering because of strong linkage in the cohort. On average, over 200,000 unique TCR beta nucleotide sequences were sequenced per donor among roughly 430 genotyped donors of the cohort, with roughly 18% of those sequences being non-productive. Broad study findings and their caveats: In an earlier analysis of more than 450 of the donors, most TCR beta V segments were observed in productive rearrangements about 90% or about 30% of the time, broadly matching IMGT annotations. Correlated functional status among segregating V segments might reflect linkage disequilibrium, but an unknown experimental factor could not be ruled out. Because counts were too low, around 17 rarely observed V segments, including chromosome 9 orphons, were left out of the earlier analysis of about 620 of the donors. Because HLA typing was unavailable for some donors at each locus, only the typed subset was used in association tests. A further reported finding was that TCR beta sequences accurately predicted the HLA-A and HLA-B alleles for most subjects in the first cohort. According to a later analysis, most CMV-associated TCR beta chains appeared to be HLA-restricted, and the HLA associations seemed to be driven largely by CMV exposure. Several of the top co-occurrence clusters appeared to be linked to parvovirus B19, influenza, CMV and Epstein-Barr virus, according to a later analysis. A later analysis found that HLA-associated TCR beta chains were more clonally expanded and had lower generation probabilities than equally common non-associated chains. The classifier was reported to diagnose cytomegalovirus status with high specificity and sensitivity in both the original and validation cohorts. Three of the identified cytomegalovirus-associated TCR beta chains were confirmed in vitro to be specific for cytomegalovirus antigens. A total of 150 to 200 TCR beta chains were listed by the study as associated with cytomegalovirus. Across donors, most TCR sequences were observed very rarely, whereas some public TCRs were present in many individuals. In a later analysis, the rate of TCR association differed among HLA loci, with DRB1 alleles having the most associated TCRs and HLA-C alleles having the fewest. A later genetic analysis reported fewer N-insertions in productive TCRs among donors in an Asian-associated ancestry cluster than the approximately 700-donor mean. V-gene and J-gene trimming of TCR beta chains was associated with a missense DCLRE1C variant in a later genetic analysis, and the association was replicated in an independent cohort. CMV serostatus was the only immune exposure information available for the cohort. Some IMGT-functional V segments, including TRBV6-2 and TRBV6-3, could not be distinguished by the 87-base-pair reads and were therefore excluded. This cohort had only TCR beta chains sequenced, and the lack of alpha or paired-chain data limited which features could be detected. When HLA alleles, especially DR and DQ, strongly co-occurred, TCR associations were difficult to assign to individual alleles. Presence/absence analyses assumed roughly uniform sequencing depth across donors, an assumption that may not hold. It was suggested by the authors that the approach could potentially be generalized to other disease states and immunological phenotypes. At a false discovery rate of 0.05, a later analysis linked 15,000 to 20,000 TCR beta sequences to specific HLA alleles. A cluster of highly shared sequence variants was judged likely to represent a technical artifact of the sequencing pipeline.

Library preparation used the immunoSEQ multiplex PCR assay. For the multiplex PCR, a mixture combining 60 forward primers for TCR Vbeta segments and 13 reverse primers for TCR Jbeta segments was used. Amplification of the CDR3 region of rearranged TCR beta genes was performed with a multiplex PCR assay on genomic DNA. The amplified TCR beta libraries were sequenced on the Illumina HiSeq System as 87-base-pair reads. Under the source paper's analysis protocol: A later analysis counted approximately 76 million unique TCR beta chains across the 550 to 700 repertoires, and 9 million to 14 million of these chains were shared by at least two donors. To remove PCR and sequencing errors, raw reads were error-corrected and collapsed into unique sequences using a nearest-neighbor algorithm that merged closely related sequences. V, D and J gene segments were assigned by aligning CDR3 sequences to IMGT reference sequences. For a sequence to be retained, at least a six-nucleotide match to both a V gene segment and a J gene segment was required. A rearrangement counted as productive if the CDR3 had no stop codons and remained in frame with V and J, and every other rearrangement counted as non-productive. CDR3 was defined by IMGT convention, running from the second conserved V-encoded cysteine to the conserved J-encoded phenylalanine. In an earlier analysis of around 540 of the donors, sequences lacking an unambiguous match to a single V gene segment were excluded. In an earlier analysis of around 590 of the donors, a V segment was called functional when productive rearrangements were above 56.7%, and segregating when the standard deviation between donors exceeded 5%. A statistical classification framework was developed to diagnose cytomegalovirus status using the catalog of TCR beta chain sequences. V and J gene assignment, in a later analysis, came from comparing TCR nucleotide sequences with IMGT/GENE-DB human TR gene sequences. Using the TCRdist pipeline, a later analysis assigned CDR3 sequences along with most-parsimonious VDJ recombination scenarios. A later analysis defined each TCR beta chain by its CDR3 amino acid sequence plus V-gene family, and excluded reads lacking a unique V-gene family. To address suspected cross-contamination and a sequencing artifact, a later analysis removed approximately 590 highly shared, low-generation-probability nucleotide sequences. A later analysis calculated a clonal expansion index for each public chain from normalized within-repertoire ranks of inferred template counts. In a later analysis, generation probabilities were computed with a VDJ recombination model fitted to out-of-frame rearrangements, and the resulting probabilities were checked against IGoR. In a later analysis, hypergeometric tests were used to score TCR-TCR, TCR-HLA and TCR-CMV co-occurrence, with a repertoire-size bias correction applied to TCR pairs. To estimate false discovery rates, a later analysis permuted the HLA or CMV assignments 20 times. In a later analysis, co-occurring TCRs were grouped with DBSCAN, and TCRdist sequence similarity was added when clustering was performed within HLA-allele-positive subsets. Repertoires with fewer than 30,000 or more than 120,000 public chains, plus five repertoires with anomalous nucleotide sharing, were excluded from co-occurrence clustering. Sourced from immuneACCESS, this table was stored by TCRdb with only in-frame sequences that have V and J called. A share of the clones is absent; for the studies checked, an unresolved V gene accounts for under half, and the remainder has no known explanation. V, J and clone size were drawn from that table, and D and trimming were deduced from the DNA. The sample table lists roughly 150,000 clones, just under 80% of them with a count of one. The top ten constitute 7% of the sample.

The cohort comprised hundreds of healthy bone marrow donors. Cohort members were all nominally healthy when sampled, although unrecorded immune exposures were likely present. The donor was CMV seropositive and was included in the group of almost 300 seropositive cohort members. Every donor gave a peripheral blood sample, and the peripheral blood mononuclear cells from that sample were used for TCR beta sequencing. Genomic DNA was extracted from the blood cell samples with the Qiagen DNeasy Blood Extraction Kit. V lost 0 bases and J lost 6 bases; the stretch between them is 14 bases long. Reading from cysteine to phenylalanine, the CDR3 counts 15 amino acids. Just the 45-base CDR3 DNA is kept, in frame starting at base 1. In the germline V gene, CDR1 corresponds to MGHRA and CDR2 to YSYEKL.

The sequence links TRBV4-1 to TRBJ1-1; TRBD1 is a weak D gene call, 6 bases matching. The receptor was derived from a woman in her thirties or forties in good health and CMV-seropositive. Sequencing was performed on PBMCs. The nucleotides are TGCGCCAGCAGCCAAGAGAGGTGGGGGCAGGCTGAAGCTTTCTTT. Its translation reads: CASSQERWGQAEAFF.